This TCR beta chain was identified during a study of blood T cell repertoires in COVID-19. Study-level background: Samples taken during acute and convalescent COVID-19 were collected in the United States, Italy and Spain. The analysed material was cDNA or gDNA that came from T cells, B-cell-depleted T cells, or PBMCs.

Germline assignment: CDR1 KGHSH and CDR2 LQKENI. The CDR3 runs 14 residues. V gave up 5 bases and J gave up 1 base; unmatched junction bases: 3. Ages ranged from about 18 to 90 years, with residence in 24 US areas. Clinical histories supplied by participants themselves formed the basis of cohort assignment. Assay: immunoSEQ multiplex PCR; the TCRdb copy retains only in-frame clones and omits some. The data hold roughly 230,000 clones, with 82% observed a single time. The sequenced material came from PBMCs or T cells enriched from blood (not recorded which). This chain connects TRBV18 to TRBJ1-1; 8 positions match TRBD1. The TCR originated in a woman between 55 and 75 years old who had recovered from COVID-19. CDR3 in amino acids: CASSSGQGNTEAFF. CDR3 nucleotides: TGTGCCAGCTCATCCGGACAGGGGAACACTGAAGCTTTCTTT. Using reference TRBV18 and TRBJ1-1 for the parts outside the CDR3, the full variable domain is NAGVMQNPRHLVRRRGQEARLRCSPMKGHSHVYWYRQLPEEGLKFMVYLQKENIIDESGMPKERFSAEFPKEGPSILRIQQVVRGDSAAYFCASSSGQGNTEAFFGQGTRLTVV.